A selection of T cell receptor beta chains follows, all from one sample in a study of cytomegalovirus exposure and HLA in healthy donors. Measured with immunoSEQ multiplex PCR; TCRdb has only the in-frame clones, and not every one. The sample holds over 150,000 clones, approximately 86% seen once. Sequencing was carried out using PBMCs. The receptors originated from a woman aged 18 to 35 in good health and CMV-seronegative. CDR3s leave out the opening cysteine and the closing phenylalanine or tryptophan. The order of the fields is CDR3 length, J gene, D gene, V gene, clone size, CDR3 protein. A D gene is named only where the DNA matches it firmly. Clone size is stated in some rows and not others, as once, few, many or a class when expanded.

15 | TRBJ1-1 | TRBD1 | TRBV27 | NA | ASSPFGTGGGDTEAF
12 | TRBJ2-7 | NA | TRBV5-4 | NA | ASTTTPLSYEQY
20 | TRBJ2-2 | TRBD2 | TRBV4-1 | NA | ASSQDPRRTSGGAGQTGELF
12 | TRBJ2-7 | NA | TRBV7-3 | NA | ASSFSLRSYEQY
15 | TRBJ2-3 | TRBD1 | TRBV18 | once | ASSKGQGAKVADTQY
13 | TRBJ2-1 | TRBD2 | TRBV7-2 | NA | ASSLVAGGNNEQF
11 | TRBJ1-4 | TRBD1 | TRBV7-2 | NA | ASSPGTGIGLF
14 | TRBJ2-3 | TRBD2 | TRBV9 | NA | ASSPRLARVTDTQY
13 | TRBJ1-1 | TRBD1 | TRBV6-5 | NA | ASSYNRGRGTEAF
13 | TRBJ1-1 | TRBD1 | TRBV6-4 | NA | ASSDSMQGGTEAF
13 | TRBJ2-5 | NA | TRBV6-5 | few | ASSRQVQPGETQY
12 | TRBJ2-3 | TRBD1 | TRBV19 | NA | ASSVTGGSDTQY
14 | TRBJ2-7 | TRBD2 | TRBV5-1 | NA | ASSFGLAGTDYEQY
11 | TRBJ1-6 | TRBD1 | TRBV19 | NA | ASGGQGTSPLH
9 | TRBJ1-1 | NA | TRBV15 | few | ATSRDREAF
13 | TRBJ2-3 | NA | TRBV7-3 | NA | ASSSSGGGTDTQY
11 | TRBJ1-2 | NA | TRBV27 | NA | ASSLHGGSGYT
13 | TRBJ2-1 | TRBD2 | TRBV7-2 | NA | ASTLAGLARREQF
12 | TRBJ2-5 | TRBD2 | TRBV27 | NA | ASSGLAGWETQY
14 | TRBJ1-2 | NA | TRBV6-5 | few | ASSYSVGDSSYGYT
14 | TRBJ2-5 | NA | TRBV5-1 | NA | ASSLGGRGSQETQY
11 | TRBJ2-7 | NA | TRBV5-1 | few | ASRYGGSYEQY
10 | TRBJ1-1 | NA | TRBV9 | NA | ASNPDAGEAF
12 | TRBJ1-2 | TRBD1 | TRBV19 | NA | ASRDRGSDYGYT
13 | TRBJ2-3 | TRBD2 | TRBV19 | NA | ASSMGGIRFDTQY
13 | TRBJ2-7 | NA | TRBV27 | once | ASSSPDREDYEQY
14 | TRBJ1-4 | TRBD1 | TRBV27 | NA | ASSSGTGALNEKLF
13 | TRBJ2-1 | TRBD2 | TRBV6-4 | NA | ASSATSGSYNEQF
13 | TRBJ2-2 | NA | TRBV28 | NA | ASSLSRGHTGELF
11 | TRBJ1-3 | NA | TRBV13 | NA | ASSSLSGNTIY
17 | TRBJ2-5 | TRBD2 | TRBV5-1 | NA | ASSAGLSSAAGGQETQY
13 | TRBJ2-1 | NA | TRBV7-8 | NA | ASSPRDYANNEQF
13 | TRBJ1-1 | NA | TRBV30 | few | AWSGTGVPNTEAF
12 | TRBJ1-1 | NA | TRBV5-1 | NA | ASSMTASNTEAF
12 | TRBJ2-1 | NA | TRBV7-2 | NA | ASSLAVEAPGQF
12 | TRBJ1-1 | TRBD1 | TRBV7-3 | NA | ASSAYRGNTEAF
11 | TRBJ2-7 | TRBD1 | TRBV19 | NA | ASSIGTGGEQY
14 | TRBJ2-7 | NA | TRBV5-6 | NA | ASSLGRQTWSYEQY
12 | TRBJ1-5 | TRBD1 | TRBV2 | NA | ASSRQGAGQPQH
10 | TRBJ1-5 | NA | TRBV19 | NA | ASNGGGGSQH
11 | TRBJ1-3 | TRBD1 | TRBV7-9 | NA | ASSLRQGNTIY
12 | TRBJ2-3 | TRBD1 | TRBV7-2 | NA | ASSTRTGTDTQY
17 | TRBJ2-5 | NA | TRBV10-1 | NA | ASSEAPPQARGRGETQY
12 | TRBJ1-5 | TRBD1 | TRBV10-3 | NA | AINTGGRNQPQH
11 | TRBJ2-7 | TRBD1 | TRBV12-5 | NA | ASGTGGIGEQY
12 | TRBJ2-7 | TRBD1 | TRBV6-1 | NA | ASIEAGGWNEQY
12 | TRBJ1-2 | NA | TRBV7-9 | once | ASSLAGGEGGYT
11 | TRBJ2-7 | NA | TRBV18 | NA | ASSPKPLSEQY
16 | TRBJ2-1 | NA | TRBV11-2 | NA | ASSLFFAVEASVNEQF
11 | TRBJ1-1 | NA | TRBV7-2 | NA | ASSLEGVTEAF
12 | TRBJ2-2 | NA | TRBV7-3 | NA | ASSLGAAPGELF
13 | TRBJ2-1 | TRBD2 | TRBV5-1 | NA | ASSSPAGGPGEQF
13 | TRBJ1-2 | TRBD1 | TRBV25-1 | NA | ASSEKGQDFFGYT